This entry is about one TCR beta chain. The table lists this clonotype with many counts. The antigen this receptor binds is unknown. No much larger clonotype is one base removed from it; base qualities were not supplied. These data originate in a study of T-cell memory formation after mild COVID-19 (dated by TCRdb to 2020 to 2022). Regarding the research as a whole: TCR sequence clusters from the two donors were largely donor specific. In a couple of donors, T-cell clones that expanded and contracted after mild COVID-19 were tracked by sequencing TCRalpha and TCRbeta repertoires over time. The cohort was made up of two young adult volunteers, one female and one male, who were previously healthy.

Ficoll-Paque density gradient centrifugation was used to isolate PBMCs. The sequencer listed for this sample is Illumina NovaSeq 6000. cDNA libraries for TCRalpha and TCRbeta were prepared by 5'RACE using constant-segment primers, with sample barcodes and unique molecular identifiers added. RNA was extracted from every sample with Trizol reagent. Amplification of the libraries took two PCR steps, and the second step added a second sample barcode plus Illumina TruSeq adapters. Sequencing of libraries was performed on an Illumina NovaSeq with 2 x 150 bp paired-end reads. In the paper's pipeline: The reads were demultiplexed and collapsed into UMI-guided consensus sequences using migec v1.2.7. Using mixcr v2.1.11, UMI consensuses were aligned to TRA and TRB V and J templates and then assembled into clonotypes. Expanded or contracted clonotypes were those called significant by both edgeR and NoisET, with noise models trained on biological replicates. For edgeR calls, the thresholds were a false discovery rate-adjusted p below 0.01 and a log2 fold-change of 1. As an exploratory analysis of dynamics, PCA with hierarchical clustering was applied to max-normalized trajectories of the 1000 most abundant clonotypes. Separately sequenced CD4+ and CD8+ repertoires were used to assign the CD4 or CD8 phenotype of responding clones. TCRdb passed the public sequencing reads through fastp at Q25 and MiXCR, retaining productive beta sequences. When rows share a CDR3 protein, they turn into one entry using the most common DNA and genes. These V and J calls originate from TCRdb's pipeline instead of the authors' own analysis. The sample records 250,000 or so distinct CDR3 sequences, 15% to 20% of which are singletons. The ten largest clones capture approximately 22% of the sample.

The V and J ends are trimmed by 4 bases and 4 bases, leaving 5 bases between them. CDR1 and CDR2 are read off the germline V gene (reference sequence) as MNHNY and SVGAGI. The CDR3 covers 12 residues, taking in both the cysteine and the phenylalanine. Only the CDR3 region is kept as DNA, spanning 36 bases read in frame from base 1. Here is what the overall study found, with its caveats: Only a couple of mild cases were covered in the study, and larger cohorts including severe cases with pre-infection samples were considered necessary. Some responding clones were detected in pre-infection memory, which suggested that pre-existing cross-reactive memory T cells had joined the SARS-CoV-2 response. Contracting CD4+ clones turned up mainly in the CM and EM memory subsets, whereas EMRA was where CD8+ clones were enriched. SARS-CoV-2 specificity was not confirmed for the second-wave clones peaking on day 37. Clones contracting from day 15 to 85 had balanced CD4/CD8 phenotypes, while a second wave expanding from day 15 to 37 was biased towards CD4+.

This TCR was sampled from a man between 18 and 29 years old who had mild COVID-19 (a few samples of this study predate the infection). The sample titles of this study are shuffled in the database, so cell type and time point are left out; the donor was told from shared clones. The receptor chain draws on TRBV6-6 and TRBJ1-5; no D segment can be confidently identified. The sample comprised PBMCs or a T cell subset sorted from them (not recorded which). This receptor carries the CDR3 CASSFRNQPQHF. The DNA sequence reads TGTGCCAGCAGTTTTCGAAATCAGCCCCAGCATTTT.